What follows are 20 T cell receptor beta chains derived from one specimen sequenced in a study of cytomegalovirus exposure and HLA in healthy donors. PCR involved 60 Vbeta and 13 Jbeta primers. Repertoires were generated with immunoSEQ multiplex PCR, while TCRdb's copy carries only in-frame clones and drops some. The data hold around 130,000 clones, with approximately 88% observed a single time. Sequenced sample: PBMCs. The receptors here all came from a woman in her thirties or forties in good health and CMV-seronegative.

In its sample, this clone was seen a few times. V and J are TRBV10-3 and TRBJ1-5, with D hard to call. Germline lookup yields CDR1 ENHRY and CDR2 SYGVKD. V was pared by 6 bases and J by 0 bases, with 6 bases between. CDR3 length equals 13 residues. CDR3 DNA: TGTGCCATCAGATCAGATAGCAATCAGCCCCAGCATTTT. Protein sequence: CAIRSDSNQPQHF.

V gene TRBV18 combines with J gene TRBJ2-3; D is possibly TRBD2 (6 bases). The CDR3 has 15 residues. The V gene's germline CDR1 is KGHSH and CDR2 LQKENI. Trimming pared 3 bases from V and 0 bases from J, leaving 10 bases between. The CDR3: CASSPRSGSTDTQYF. The CDR3 DNA is TGTGCCAGCTCACCTAGGAGCGGGAGCACAGATACGCAGTATTTT.

The V gene is TRBV11-2, the J gene TRBJ2-3; 13 nucleotides agree with TRBD2. Germline CDR1 SGHAT, CDR2 FQNNGV. This CDR3 has 17 amino acids. V lost 5 bases and J lost 5; bases outside the gene matches: 10. In DNA, the CDR3 is TGTGCCAGCAGCCCCCTTCCCCGGACTAGCGGGAGAGATACGCAGTATTTT. Protein product: CASSPLPRTSGRDTQYF.

The chain recombines TRBV11-3 with TRBJ1-1; 7 bases agree with TRBD1. Looked up from germline, CDR1 is SGHNT and CDR2 is YENEEA. This CDR3 spans 14 amino acids. J was trimmed by 1 base and V by 7 bases; bases with no gene match: 6. For the CDR3, the DNA is TGTGCCAGCACCGCGGGACAGCAGAACACTGAAGCTTTCTTT. This sequence encodes CASTAGQQNTEAFF. Full variable domain (remainder filled in from reference TRBV11-3 and TRBJ1-1): EAGVVQSPRYKIIEKKQPVAFWCNPISGHNTLYWYLQNLGQGPELLIRYENEEAVDDSQLPKDRFSAERLKGVDSTLKIQPAELGDSAVYLCASTAGQQNTEAFFGQGTRLTVV.

The chain combines TRBV6-6 with TRBJ1-1; 7 positions agree with TRBD1. With 8 bases clipped from V and 7 bases from J, the junction kept 7 bases outside the gene matches. This CDR3 spans 12 amino acids. Germline-derived CDR1 and CDR2 are MNHNY and SVGAGI (reference sequence). This CDR3 is CASGTEKIEAFF. The CDR3 nucleotides read TGTGCCAGCGGGACAGAAAAAATTGAAGCTTTCTTT.

V and J are TRBV27 and TRBJ1-1, with a possible D match to TRBD1 (5 bases). CDR1 and CDR2 from the germline V gene are MNHEY and SMNVEV (reference sequence). This CDR3 has 13 amino acids. Trimming removed 2 bases at V and 5 bases at J, with 9 bases between. The CDR3 DNA reads as TGTGCCAGCAGTTTAGCGGGGACTACTGAAGCTTTCTTT. This sequence encodes CASSLAGTTEAFF.

The V and J genes are TRBV6-5 and TRBJ2-7; TRBD2 is a possible D gene (6 bases). Between the trimmed V and J ends, which lost 10 bases and 4 bases, there was a span of 14 bases. The germline CDR1 and CDR2 sequences are MNHEY and SVGAGI. The CDR3 is 12 amino acids. CDR3 nucleotides: TGTGCCACCGTTGGACTACAGTACGAGCAGTACTTC. Amino acids: CATVGLQYEQYF.

The rearrangement links TRBV27 to TRBJ2-1; D not certain. Per the germline V gene, CDR1 is MNHEY and CDR2 is SMNVEV (reference sequence). The germline V and J ends were trimmed by 6 bases and 0 bases, with 6 bases remaining between them. The CDR3 consists of 13 residues. In DNA form, the CDR3 reads TGTGCCAGCAGGGCAGGCTCCTACAATGAGCAGTTCTTC. It specifies CASRAGSYNEQFF.

As to this clone: Sequence at one end of the junction differs from germline and may be a read error. The chain employs TRBV7-9 and TRBJ2-7, with 8 bases lining up with TRBD2. Looked up from germline, CDR1 is SEHNR and CDR2 is FQNEAQ (reference sequence). The length of the CDR3 is 16 residues. DNA for the CDR3: TGTTCCAGCAGCTCCCTGTCTAGCGGGTTGAGCTACGAGCAGTACTTC. Protein: CSSSSLSSGLSYEQYF. The full variable domain, in which reference TRBV7-9 and TRBJ2-7 provide the parts outside the CDR3, is DTGVSQNPRHKITKRGQNVTFRCDPISEHNRLYWYRQTLGQGPEFLTYFQNEAQLEKSRLLSDRFSAERPKGSFSTLEIQRTEQGDSAMYLCSSSSLSSGLSYEQYFGPGTRLTVT.

The chain couples TRBV19 to TRBJ2-7; 10 bases agree with TRBD1. CDR3 length equals 13 residues. Germline CDR1 LNHDA, CDR2 SQIVND (reference sequence). The ends lost 10 bases at V and 5 bases at J; junction bases unmatched: 8. In DNA form, the CDR3 reads TGTGCCATCGGGACAGGGGAAAGGGACGAGCAGTACTTC. It translates to CAIGTGERDEQYF. The variable domain in full, with the rest retrieved from reference TRBV19 and TRBJ2-7, is DGGITQSPKYLFRKEGQNVTLSCEQNLNHDAMYWYRQDPGQGLRLIYYSQIVNDFQKGDIAEGYSVSREKKESFPLTVTSAQKNPTAFYLCAIGTGERDEQYFGPGTRLTVT.

V and J are TRBV6-1 and TRBJ1-1, with a tentative D call TRBD1 (6 bases). The ends were cut back, 1 base at V and 1 base at J, with 7 bases in the middle. Germline V lookup: CDR1 MNHNS, CDR2 SASEGT. The CDR3 runs to 14 residues. The CDR3 DNA reads as TGTGCCAGCAGTGAAGGGACAGCGAACACTGAAGCTTTCTTT. Translated: CASSEGTANTEAFF.

The V gene is TRBV7-3, the J gene TRBJ2-1; 9 bases align to TRBD1. The CDR3 totals 13 residues. V dropped 3 bases and J dropped 7; count of bases not matched to a gene: 1. Germline CDR1 SGHTA, CDR2 FQGTGA. The CDR3 bases are TGTGCCAGCAGCTTGGGACAGGGTAATGAGCAGTTCTTC. Its translation: CASSLGQGNEQFF.

The chain employs TRBV4-2 and TRBJ1-1, with no clear D. Germline V lookup: CDR1 LGHNA, CDR2 YNFKEQ. V lost 0 bases and J 2 bases, leaving 13 bases between the germline ends. The CDR3 has 16 residues. CDR3 loop: CASSQDYIGRNTEAFF. The CDR3 DNA sequence: TGTGCCAGCAGCCAAGATTATATTGGCAGAAACACTGAAGCTTTCTTT.

The chain's CDR3 is CASSLFSYEQYF. CDR3 in DNA: TGTGCCAGCAGTTTATTCTCCTACGAGCAGTACTTC. This chain connects TRBV5-6 to TRBJ2-7; the D is unclear. CDR1 and CDR2 from the germline V gene are SGHDT and YYEEEE. The length of the CDR3 is 12 residues. V lost 5 bases and J lost 0, with 6 bases in between.

This chain uses TRBV2 with TRBJ2-3; 8 bases match TRBD2. V dropped 6 bases and J dropped 0; count of bases not matched to a gene: 5. Per the germline V gene, CDR1 is SNHLY and CDR2 is FYNNEI. The CDR3 runs 15 residues. The CDR3 DNA is TGTGCCAGCAGGGAACTAGCGGCCAGCACAGATACGCAGTATTTT. Protein: CASRELAASTDTQYF. The complete variable domain, with remaining parts taken from reference TRBV2 and TRBJ2-3, reads EPEVTQTPSHQVTQMGQEVILRCVPISNHLYFYWYRQILGQKVEFLVSFYNNEISEKSEIFDDQFSVERPDGSNFTLKIRSTKLEDSAMYFCASRELAASTDTQYFGPGTRLTVL.

This rearrangement joins TRBV5-1 to TRBJ2-3; TRBD2 agrees at 11 bases. This CDR3 has 16 residues. The V segment lost 2 bases and the J segment 2 bases; nucleotides outside the gene matches: 4. Germline V gives CDR1 SGHRS, CDR2 YFSETQ. CDR3 amino acids: CASSFGTSGPTDTQYF. The CDR3 coding sequence is TGCGCCAGCAGCTTCGGGACTAGCGGTCCCACAGATACGCAGTATTTT.

In the case of this clone: The junction shows a germline mismatch at one end, possibly a read error. The chain joins TRBV7-9 to TRBJ1-1; D unclear. This CDR3 region has 14 residues. Per germline, CDR1 SEHNR and CDR2 FQNEAQ (reference sequence). The CDR3 DNA sequence: TGTTCCAGCAGCTTAGTAAGCGGGAACACTGAAGCTTTCTTT. It translates to CSSSLVSGNTEAFF.

The chain uses TRBV7-8 and TRBJ2-3; no definite D call. Trimming removed 1 base at V and 6 bases at J, with 17 bases between. The germline gives CDR1 SGHVS, CDR2 FQNEAQ. The CDR3 sequence is 16 residues long. CDR3 nucleotide sequence: TGTGCCAGCAGCTTAGGTACACCCCGCTCTTCGGATACGCAGTATTTT. Translated, it gives CASSLGTPRSSDTQYF. Complete variable domain (other parts from reference TRBV7-8 and TRBJ2-3): GAGVSQSPRYKVAKRGQDVALRCDPISGHVSLFWYQQALGQGPEFLTYFQNEAQLDKSGLPSDRFFAERPEGSVSTLKIQRTQQEDSAVYLCASSLGTPRSSDTQYFGPGTRLTVL.

This rearrangement joins TRBV7-2 to TRBJ2-1; 7 bases are a match to TRBD2. Germline V gene lookup returns CDR1 SGHTA and CDR2 FQGNSA. This CDR3 is 14 amino acids long. V shed 1 base, J shed 7 bases, and the junction held 4 bases outside the gene matches. CDR3 in amino acids: CASSLDPAGNEQFF. As DNA, the CDR3 is TGTGCCAGCAGCTTAGACCCAGCGGGGAATGAGCAGTTCTTC.

The chain recombines TRBV10-3 with TRBJ1-5, with unresolved D. This CDR3 has 13 amino acids. The germline CDR1 and CDR2 sequences are ENHRY and SYGVKD. The V end lost 5 bases, the J end lost 0 bases, and 5 bases lay between the germline ends. CDR3: CAISFYSNQPQHF. The CDR3 DNA reads TGTGCCATCAGTTTCTATAGCAATCAGCCCCAGCATTTT.